Shown below are 15 T cell receptor beta chains from a single sample sequenced in a study of blood T cell repertoires in COVID-19. Generated by immunoSEQ multiplex PCR, the TCRdb table keeps only in-frame clones and is missing some. The sample shows hundreds of thousands of clones, over 75% of them seen only once. Sequences were obtained from peripheral blood. Receptor source: an older woman with COVID-19, enrolled during active disease.

The genes are TRBV6-5 and TRBJ1-2; 7 positions match TRBD1. Germline values: CDR1 MNHEY, CDR2 SVGAGI. This CDR3 has 15 amino acids. J lost 4 bases, V lost 7 bases, and 12 bases had no gene match. The CDR3 bases are TGTGCCAGCACCAGAGAAGGGGGCTGGAGCTATGGCTACACCTTC. Translated, it gives CASTREGGWSYGYTF.

The genes are TRBV5-1 and TRBJ1-1, with TRBD1 matching over 8 bases. V shed 4 bases, J shed 5 bases, and the junction held 7 bases outside the gene matches. The germline CDR1 and CDR2 sequences are SGHRS and YFSETQ. CDR3 length equals 14 residues. The CDR3 sequence: CASSPGQENTEAFF. The CDR3 nucleotides read TGCGCCAGCAGCCCGGGACAGGAGAATACTGAAGCTTTCTTT.

The V and J genes are TRBV6-5 and TRBJ1-1, with D tentatively TRBD1 (5 bases). Germline CDR1 reads MNHEY; CDR2 reads SVGAGI. V was cut by 7 bases and J by 8 bases, with 11 bases left in between. CDR3 size: 11 residues. The CDR3 region is CASTLGAEAFF. CDR3 nucleotides: TGTGCCAGCACCCTTGGGGCCGAAGCTTTCTTT.

The chain links TRBV4-1 to TRBJ1-5, with D unresolved. Germline V gene data show CDR1 as MGHRA and CDR2 as YSYEKL. The CDR3 extends over 16 amino acids. V lost 3 bases to trimming and J lost 6 bases, with 18 bases between them. The CDR3 protein is CASSQELAVEGQPQHF. Here the CDR3 DNA reads TGCGCCAGCAGCCAGGAATTGGCGGTGGAGGGTCAGCCCCAGCATTTT.

The chain joins TRBV2 to TRBJ2-1, with D tentatively TRBD2 (6 bases). V dropped 6 bases and J dropped 1 base, with 10 bases sitting between them. Germline CDR1 is SNHLY and CDR2 is FYNNEI. The CDR3 covers 14 residues. CDR3 sequence reads: CASSDGTSYNEQFF. CDR3 DNA sequence: TGTGCCAGCAGCGACGGGACTTCCTACAATGAGCAGTTCTTC.

This chain joins TRBV18 and TRBJ2-3; D is unclear. V was cut by 3 bases and J by 3 bases, with 7 bases left in between. From germline, CDR1 is KGHSH and CDR2 LQKENI. The CDR3 sequence is 13 residues long. The CDR3 is CASSPTTTDTQYF. The CDR3, as DNA: TGTGCCAGCTCACCTACAACAACAGATACGCAGTATTTT.

A word on this clone: The sample contains more than one DNA sequence encoding this CDR3. CDR3 sequence reads: CASSLGRGRGGYTF. CDR3 sequence (DNA): TGTGCCAGCAGCTTGGGCAGGGGGCGGGGTGGCTACACCTTC. The V and J genes are TRBV11-3 and TRBJ1-2, with TRBD1 matching 8 bases. The V gene end was trimmed by 3 bases and the J gene end by 7 bases; junction bases not matched to a gene: 7. Germline V CDR1 and CDR2: SGHNT, YENEEA. The CDR3 loop spans 14 amino acids. The full variable domain, rest sourced from reference TRBV11-3 and TRBJ1-2, is EAGVVQSPRYKIIEKKQPVAFWCNPISGHNTLYWYLQNLGQGPELLIRYENEEAVDDSQLPKDRFSAERLKGVDSTLKIQPAELGDSAVYLCASSLGRGRGGYTFGSGTRLTVV.

This rearrangement joins TRBV27 to TRBJ2-1; TRBD2 is a possible D gene (7 bases). Trimming removed 6 bases from V and 2 bases from J, with 14 bases in between. This CDR3 is built from 15 residues. Germline values: CDR1 MNHEY, CDR2 SMNVEV (reference sequence). DNA of the CDR3: TGTGCCAGCAGCGCGCGGGGGCGCCCCTACAATGAGCAGTTCTTC. It specifies CASSARGRPYNEQFF.

This chain connects TRBV27 to TRBJ2-2; 9 nucleotides line up with TRBD2. CDR1 MNHEY and CDR2 SMNVEV come from the germline V gene (reference sequence). The CDR3 covers 16 residues. Germline trimming cut 5 bases from V and 2 bases from J; bases unmatched to any gene: 6. CDR3 sequence reads: CASSVRGGGNTGELFF. The DNA of the CDR3 is TGTGCCAGCAGTGTGCGGGGGGGCGGAAACACCGGGGAGCTGTTTTTT.

V is TRBV6-5 and J is TRBJ1-3; TRBD1 is a possible D gene (6 bases). CDR1 MNHEY and CDR2 SVGAGI come from the germline V gene. CDR3 length equals 14 residues. V shed 5 bases and J shed 0 bases, with 8 bases lying between them. CDR3 loop: CASSPGVSGNTIYF. The DNA of the CDR3 is TGTGCCAGCAGTCCAGGGGTCTCTGGAAACACCATATATTTT.

This chain joins TRBV4-2 and TRBJ2-7; 13 nucleotides agree with TRBD2. CDR1 is LGHNA and CDR2 is YNFKEQ in the germline V gene. Germline trimming cut 5 bases from V and 2 bases from J; bases unmatched to any gene: 3. The CDR3 extends over 15 amino acids. CDR3 sequence: CASSTGTSGAYEQYF. CDR3 DNA: TGTGCCAGCAGCACCGGGACTAGCGGGGCCTACGAGCAGTACTTC.

The chain is built from TRBV2 and TRBJ2-7; TRBD1 might be the D (6 bases). The V end lost 3 bases, the J end lost 3 bases, and 15 bases lay between the germline ends. Germline values: CDR1 SNHLY, CDR2 FYNNEI. CDR3 length: 15 amino acids. CDR3 nucleotide sequence: TGTGCCAGCAGTGATAGCAAGCAGGGGAGCTACGAGCAGTACTTC. This gives the protein CASSDSKQGSYEQYF.

In this sample, this clone turned up a few times. The chain has TRBV6-1 and TRBJ2-2, with unresolved D. CDR3 size: 15 residues. Germline CDR1 is MNHNS and CDR2 is SASEGT. V was cut by 3 bases and J by 1 base, with 9 bases left in between. CDR3 region: CASSEARGNTGELFF. CDR3 coding DNA: TGTGCCAGCAGTGAGGCAAGAGGGAACACCGGGGAGCTGTTTTTT.

In DNA, the CDR3 is TGTGCCAGCAGCCGTGGGACAGTTAAGAATGAAAAACTGTTTTTT. It specifies CASSRGTVKNEKLFF. V is TRBV7-9 and J is TRBJ1-4; 7 nucleotides agree with TRBD1. CDR1 and CDR2 (germline): SEHNR, FQNEAQ (reference sequence). There are 15 residues in the CDR3. The V and J ends lost 5 bases and 5 bases, in that order; junction bases with no gene match: 8.

This clone turned up a few times. This sequence joins TRBV18 and TRBJ2-7, with D perhaps TRBD2 (5 bases). Germline CDR1 KGHSH, CDR2 LQKENI. The CDR3 totals 13 residues. V lost 3 bases to trimming and J lost 5 bases, with 11 bases between them. The CDR3 region is CASSPPPRDEQYF. CDR3 nucleotide sequence: TGTGCCAGCTCACCTCCTCCGCGGGACGAGCAGTACTTC.